The 11 T cell receptor beta chains presented below share a single source sample, sequenced in a study of shared clonotypes between healthy human individuals. TCRdb keeps only in-frame clones here, not all; method: immunoSEQ multiplex PCR. The data contain 2,500,000 or so clones, around 92% of them seen just once; the ten biggest clones take up around 0.4%. Material for sequencing was naive CD4+ T cells from PBMCs. This sample's subset: CD45RA+ positively selected. These receptors all come from a man between 18 and 35 years old in good health. Some clones in this sample may be carry-over from other donors' samples.

This clone was seen a single time. The chain uses TRBV27 and TRBJ2-4; no clear D. The CDR3 is made up of 15 amino acids. The V and J ends lost 6 bases and 0 bases respectively, with 12 bases between them. Germline V gene sequence: CDR1 MNHEY, CDR2 SMNVEV (reference sequence). CDR3 bases: TGTGCCAGCAGCCCCCGGCGACTAGCCAAAAACATTCAGTACTTC. Translated, it gives CASSPRRLAKNIQYF.

V is TRBV28 and J is TRBJ2-1; D remains ambiguous. The V gene's germline CDR1 is MDHEN and CDR2 SYDVKM. CDR3 length equals 14 residues. V dropped 2 bases and J dropped 3 bases, with 8 bases sitting between them. CDR3 coding DNA: TGTGCCAGCAGTTTAAGGCAGAACTACAATGAGCAGTTCTTC. As protein: CASSLRQNYNEQFF.

V gene TRBV7-9 combines with J gene TRBJ1-5, with D possibly matching TRBD1 (5 bases). The CDR3 spans 14 residues. The germline V gene encodes CDR1 SEHNR and CDR2 FQNEAQ (reference sequence). The germline V and J ends were trimmed by 3 bases and 5 bases, with 11 bases remaining between them. The CDR3 nucleotides read TGTGCCAGCAGCTTGCTTGGGACGGATCAGCCCCAGCATTTT. This encodes CASSLLGTDQPQHF. The variable domain in full, with the rest retrieved from reference TRBV7-9 and TRBJ1-5, is DTGVSQNPRHKITKRGQNVTFRCDPISEHNRLYWYRQTLGQGPEFLTYFQNEAQLEKSRLLSDRFSAERPKGSFSTLEIQRTEQGDSAMYLCASSLLGTDQPQHFGDGTRLSIL.

The chain couples TRBV28 to TRBJ1-2; D is undetermined. The germline gives CDR1 MDHEN, CDR2 SYDVKM. The CDR3 runs to 14 residues. The V end was cut by 1 base, the J end by 0 bases, with 6 bases between. CDR3 sequence reads: CASSLSSANYGYTF. The CDR3 nucleotides read TGTGCCAGCAGTTTATCTTCAGCTAACTATGGCTACACCTTC.

The chain has TRBV10-3 and TRBJ2-1, with TRBD2 identical over 10 bases. Germline V gene sequence: CDR1 ENHRY, CDR2 SYGVKD. The CDR3 is 16 residues long. J lost 2 bases, V lost 4 bases, and 5 bases had no gene match. The CDR3: CAISGASGSTYNEQFF. In DNA form, the CDR3 reads TGTGCCATCAGTGGCGCTAGCGGGAGTACCTACAATGAGCAGTTCTTC.

The chain employs TRBV5-1 and TRBJ2-4, with D possibly matching TRBD1 (6 bases). The CDR3 extends over 14 amino acids. Germline loops: CDR1 SGHRS, CDR2 YFSETQ. Deletions cut 3 bases from V and 1 base from J, with 8 bases between. CDR3 sequence: CASSSGQAKNIQYF. The CDR3 nucleotides read TGCGCCAGCAGCTCAGGACAGGCCAAAAACATTCAGTACTTC.

V gene TRBV2 combines with J gene TRBJ1-6; D unclear. The CDR3 loop spans 12 amino acids. Per germline, CDR1 SNHLY and CDR2 FYNNEI. Trimming stripped 6 bases from V and 7 bases from J, with 7 bases between. The CDR3 loop is CASRETNSPLHF. CDR3 nucleotide sequence: TGTGCCAGCAGAGAGACAAATTCACCCCTCCACTTT.

The chain carries TRBV5-1 and TRBJ1-1; D remains ambiguous. The germline gives CDR1 SGHRS, CDR2 YFSETQ. V dropped 4 bases and J dropped 4 bases, with 17 bases sitting between them. This CDR3 has 15 residues. CDR3 in amino acids: CASSPVAGSGTEAFF. The CDR3 bases are TGCGCCAGCAGCCCTGTTGCGGGGTCGGGCACTGAAGCTTTCTTT.

The rearrangement links TRBV19 to TRBJ2-1; D might be TRBD1 (5 bases). Germline V gene lookup returns CDR1 LNHDA and CDR2 SQIVND (reference sequence). CDR3 length: 14 residues. Trimming left V 6 bases short and J 10 bases short, with 19 bases between. This CDR3 is CASSSVSLGQEQFF. DNA for the CDR3: TGTGCCAGTAGCTCGGTCTCTTTGGGGCAGGAGCAGTTCTTC.

The V call is TRBV5-1, the J call TRBJ1-1, with unresolved D. The CDR3 extends over 15 amino acids. Germline V gene lookup returns CDR1 SGHRS and CDR2 YFSETQ. V was clipped by 2 bases and J by 0 bases, with 11 bases between them. The CDR3: CASSLSGLVNTEAFF. As DNA, the CDR3 is TGCGCCAGCAGCTTATCAGGTCTCGTGAACACTGAAGCTTTCTTT.

V gene TRBV28 combines with J gene TRBJ1-2, with a possible D match to TRBD1 (6 bases). CDR1 and CDR2 from the germline V gene are MDHEN and SYDVKM. There are 12 residues in the CDR3. V lost 9 bases and J 2 bases, leaving 10 bases between the germline ends. CDR3 protein: CASGQSNYGYTF. DNA for the CDR3: TGTGCCAGTGGACAGTCCAACTATGGCTACACCTTC.